The 21 T cell receptor beta chains presented below share a single source sample, sequenced in a study of blood T cell repertoires in COVID-19. The protocol was immunoSEQ multiplex PCR, while the TCRdb copy is restricted to in-frame clones and leaves out a portion. The sample shows some 160,000 clones, 70% to 90% of them seen only once. The sequencing sample was made of peripheral blood. Receptor source: a man in his sixties with acute or convalescent COVID-19.

This clone came up once. The chain uses TRBV9 and TRBJ2-6, with TRBD1 matching 7 bases. This CDR3 has 16 amino acids. J was trimmed by 0 bases and V by 7 bases; bases with no gene match: 7. The germline V gene has CDR1 SGDLS and CDR2 YYNGEE. CDR3 DNA: TGTGCCAGCCTCCAATCAGGGGGCTCTGGGGCCAACGTCCTGACTTTC. It specifies CASLQSGGSGANVLTF.

The chain combines TRBV9 with TRBJ1-1; 10 bases agree with TRBD1. CDR3 length: 16 amino acids. V was pared by 4 bases and J by 3 bases, with 9 bases of the junction left unmatched. CDR1 SGDLS and CDR2 YYNGEE come from the germline V gene. Here the CDR3 DNA reads TGTGCCAGCAGCAAGCTCCGGGACAGGGGTTACACTGAAGCTTTCTTT. This translates into CASSKLRDRGYTEAFF.

V gene TRBV7-9 combines with J gene TRBJ1-6; D uncertain. The germline V gene encodes CDR1 SEHNR and CDR2 FQNEAQ (reference sequence). The CDR3 contains 14 residues. Trimming removed 1 base at V and 10 bases at J, with 11 bases between. Here the CDR3 DNA reads TGTGCCAGCAGCTTAGAGGGTACGGGATCACCCCTCCACTTT. This codes for CASSLEGTGSPLHF. The full variable domain, in which reference TRBV7-9 and TRBJ1-6 provide the parts outside the CDR3, is DTGVSQNPRHKITKRGQNVTFRCDPISEHNRLYWYRQTLGQGPEFLTYFQNEAQLEKSRLLSDRFSAERPKGSFSTLEIQRTEQGDSAMYLCASSLEGTGSPLHFGNGTRLTVT.

V gene TRBV6-5 combines with J gene TRBJ2-7; a weak D match, TRBD1 (5 bases). Trimming pared 2 bases from V and 3 bases from J, leaving 11 bases between. The CDR3 spans 14 residues. CDR1 and CDR2 from the germline V gene are MNHEY and SVGAGI. CDR3: CASSYRARDYEQYF. For the CDR3, the DNA is TGTGCCAGCAGTTACAGAGCCAGGGACTACGAGCAGTACTTC.

The rearrangement links TRBV18 to TRBJ2-7; D possibly corresponds to TRBD1 (6 bases). Trimming removed 4 bases from V and 3 bases from J, with 13 bases in between. The germline V gene encodes CDR1 KGHSH and CDR2 LQKENI. The CDR3 is made up of 14 amino acids. The CDR3 loop reads CASSRPGHGYEQYF. CDR3 DNA sequence: TGTGCCAGCTCACGGCCGGGACACGGCTACGAGCAGTACTTC.

The gene calls are TRBV27 and TRBJ1-6; 7 bases map to TRBD1. Germline V lookup: CDR1 MNHEY, CDR2 SMNVEV (reference sequence). The CDR3 totals 13 residues. Trimming removed 9 bases from V and 7 bases from J; junction bases left unmatched: 6. The CDR3 protein is CASRDRENSPLHF. CDR3 coding DNA: TGTGCCAGTCGCGACAGGGAGAATTCACCCCTCCACTTT.

The count of this clone is one. V gene TRBV12-3 or TRBV12-4 combines with J gene TRBJ1-2; D remains unclear. V was trimmed by 2 bases and J by 0 bases, leaving 4 bases between them. The CDR3 extends over 13 amino acids. CDR3 sequence (DNA): TGTGCCAGCAGTTTACTACCTAACTATGGCTACACCTTC. As protein: CASSLLPNYGYTF.

This sequence joins TRBV9 and TRBJ1-4; D not certain. The CDR3 runs 14 residues. Germline CDR1 is SGDLS and CDR2 is YYNGEE. The V gene lost 0 bases and the J gene lost 9 bases, with 12 bases spanning the gap. CDR3: CASSVDAFKQKLFF. Written as DNA, the CDR3 is TGTGCCAGCAGCGTAGACGCGTTTAAGCAAAAACTGTTTTTT.

The chain links TRBV5-1 to TRBJ1-2; TRBD1 aligns across 8 bases. CDR1 is SGHRS, CDR2 YFSETQ, per germline. CDR3 length: 15 residues. V trimming: 4 bases; J trimming: 0 bases; junction bases outside the gene matches: 5. The chain's CDR3 is CASSPRGPSNYGYTF. As DNA, the CDR3 is TGCGCCAGCAGCCCCAGGGGGCCGTCTAACTATGGCTACACCTTC.

CDR3 sequence (DNA): TGCGCCAGCAGCTTGGGACAGACCGATAATGAAAAACTGTTTTTT. Protein: CASSLGQTDNEKLFF. This chain links TRBV5-1 with TRBJ1-4; D may be TRBD1 (5 bases). Deletions cut 0 bases from V and 4 bases from J, with 10 bases between. CDR3 size: 15 residues. CDR1 is SGHRS, CDR2 YFSETQ, per germline.

V gene TRBV19 combines with J gene TRBJ1-2, with 7 nucleotides matching TRBD1. CDR3 length: 13 residues. V lost 4 bases to trimming and J lost 7 bases; unmatched junction nucleotides: 6. Germline CDR1 LNHDA, CDR2 SQIVND (reference sequence). The CDR3 DNA reads as TGTGCCAGTAGTACCGGGACAGTGGTTGGCTACACCTTC. Its translation is CASSTGTVVGYTF.

CDR3 protein: CASRRQGDSGPQHF. CDR3 in DNA: TGTGCCAGCCGTAGACAGGGCGATAGTGGGCCCCAGCATTTT. The chain links TRBV6-5 to TRBJ1-5; TRBD1 agrees at 7 bases. The CDR3 runs 14 residues. The V segment lost 8 bases and the J segment 9 bases; nucleotides outside the gene matches: 13. Germline V gives CDR1 MNHEY, CDR2 SVGAGI.

The chain has TRBV5-4 and TRBJ2-3; 9 positions agree with TRBD1. CDR1 is SGHNT and CDR2 is YYREEE in the germline V gene (reference sequence). The CDR3 has 14 residues. V trimming: 4 bases; J trimming: 8 bases; junction bases outside the gene matches: 8. CDR3 amino acids: CASSPDRGAATQYF. The CDR3 DNA reads as TGTGCCAGCAGCCCGGACAGGGGCGCAGCTACGCAGTATTTT. Filled out from reference TRBV5-4 and TRBJ2-3, the complete variable domain reads ETGVTQSPTHLIKTRGQQVTLRCSSQSGHNTVSWYQQALGQGPQFIFQYYREEENGRGNFPPRFSGLQFPNYSSELNVNALELDDSALYLCASSPDRGAATQYFGPGTRLTVL.

The rearrangement links TRBV19 to TRBJ2-2; 9 bases line up with TRBD1. Germline V gene data show CDR1 as LNHDA and CDR2 as SQIVND (reference sequence). The CDR3 sequence is 15 residues long. Unmatched junction bases numbered 3, after V lost 3 bases and J lost 4 bases. The CDR3 is CASSIPTGGTGELFF. For the CDR3, the DNA is TGTGCCAGTAGTATCCCGACAGGGGGCACCGGGGAGCTGTTTTTT. Looking up the rest from reference TRBV19 and TRBJ2-2 gives the full variable domain: DGGITQSPKYLFRKEGQNVTLSCEQNLNHDAMYWYRQDPGQGLRLIYYSQIVNDFQKGDIAEGYSVSREKKESFPLTVTSAQKNPTAFYLCASSIPTGGTGELFFGEGSRLTVL.

The chain combines TRBV3-1 (or the pseudogene TRBV3-2) with TRBJ1-5, with TRBD1 matching 10 bases. V trimming: 6 bases; J trimming: 6 bases; junction bases outside the gene matches: 5. The CDR3 loop spans 14 amino acids. Looked up from germline, CDR1 is LGHDT and CDR2 is YNNKEL (reference sequence). CDR3 DNA: TGTGCCAGCAGTCCCGGGACAGGGGCTCAGCCCCAGCATTTT. Amino acids: CASSPGTGAQPQHF.

V usage is TRBV5-1 and J usage is TRBJ2-1; 12 nucleotides line up with TRBD2. Germline V CDR1 and CDR2: SGHRS, YFSETQ. The CDR3 length is 17 residues. V was clipped by 2 bases and J by 8 bases; unmatched bases: 11. CDR3 in amino acids: CASSFGGASGGAHEQFF. In DNA, the CDR3 is TGCGCCAGCAGCTTTGGCGGGGCTAGCGGGGGGGCCCATGAGCAGTTCTTC. The full variable domain, in which reference TRBV5-1 and TRBJ2-1 provide the parts outside the CDR3, is KAGVTQTPRYLIKTRGQQVTLSCSPISGHRSVSWYQQTPGQGLQFLFEYFSETQRNKGNFPGRFSGRQFSNSRSEMNVSTLELGDSALYLCASSFGGASGGAHEQFFGPGTRLTVL.

This sequence joins TRBV19 and TRBJ2-7, with a weak D call TRBD1 (7 bases). Germline V gene lookup returns CDR1 LNHDA and CDR2 SQIVND (reference sequence). The CDR3 is 16 amino acids. Trimming took 7 bases from V and 0 from J, leaving 19 bases between them. The CDR3, as DNA: TGTGCCAGTAAGGTCCGGGGGACAGCCTCCTCCTACGAGCAGTACTTC. Residues: CASKVRGTASSYEQYF. The entire variable domain, with the rest obtained from reference TRBV19 and TRBJ2-7, is as follows: DGGITQSPKYLFRKEGQNVTLSCEQNLNHDAMYWYRQDPGQGLRLIYYSQIVNDFQKGDIAEGYSVSREKKESFPLTVTSAQKNPTAFYLCASKVRGTASSYEQYFGPGTRLTVT.

The rearrangement uses TRBV5-6 and TRBJ1-3; no clear D gene. Germline V gives CDR1 SGHDT, CDR2 YYEEEE. There are 15 residues in the CDR3. Deletions cut 3 bases from V and 0 bases from J, with 10 bases between. The CDR3 DNA is TGTGCCAGCAGCTACAGTCCAAGCTCTGGAAACACCATATATTTT. Its translation is CASSYSPSSGNTIYF.

J is TRBJ1-2 and V is TRBV6-5, with 8 positions matching TRBD1. Germline CDR1 MNHEY, CDR2 SVGAGI. Germline trimming cut 5 bases from V and 7 bases from J; bases unmatched to any gene: 12. There are 15 residues in the CDR3. The CDR3 spells CASSRAGQGLGGYTF. CDR3 sequence (DNA): TGTGCCAGCAGTCGCGCCGGACAGGGCTTAGGTGGCTACACCTTC.

This clone was observed a handful of times. The rearrangement joins TRBV7-9 to TRBJ2-7, with TRBD1 identical over 8 bases. Germline CDR1 is SEHNR and CDR2 is FQNEAQ (reference sequence). CDR3 size: 15 residues. V was pared by 6 bases and J by 7 bases, with 14 bases of the junction left unmatched. The CDR3 bases are TGTGCCAGCAGGATATCCGGGACAGGTCTTCATGAGCAGTACTTC. It encodes CASRISGTGLHEQYF.

The chain has TRBV6-5 and TRBJ1-2; 7 nucleotides agree with TRBD1. Losses at the gene ends were 6 bases for V and 3 bases for J; bases not matched to a gene: 4. Germline CDR1 MNHEY, CDR2 SVGAGI. This CDR3 region has 13 residues. This CDR3 reads CASRAQGYYGYTF. CDR3 nucleotide sequence: TGTGCCAGCAGGGCACAGGGGTACTATGGCTACACCTTC.